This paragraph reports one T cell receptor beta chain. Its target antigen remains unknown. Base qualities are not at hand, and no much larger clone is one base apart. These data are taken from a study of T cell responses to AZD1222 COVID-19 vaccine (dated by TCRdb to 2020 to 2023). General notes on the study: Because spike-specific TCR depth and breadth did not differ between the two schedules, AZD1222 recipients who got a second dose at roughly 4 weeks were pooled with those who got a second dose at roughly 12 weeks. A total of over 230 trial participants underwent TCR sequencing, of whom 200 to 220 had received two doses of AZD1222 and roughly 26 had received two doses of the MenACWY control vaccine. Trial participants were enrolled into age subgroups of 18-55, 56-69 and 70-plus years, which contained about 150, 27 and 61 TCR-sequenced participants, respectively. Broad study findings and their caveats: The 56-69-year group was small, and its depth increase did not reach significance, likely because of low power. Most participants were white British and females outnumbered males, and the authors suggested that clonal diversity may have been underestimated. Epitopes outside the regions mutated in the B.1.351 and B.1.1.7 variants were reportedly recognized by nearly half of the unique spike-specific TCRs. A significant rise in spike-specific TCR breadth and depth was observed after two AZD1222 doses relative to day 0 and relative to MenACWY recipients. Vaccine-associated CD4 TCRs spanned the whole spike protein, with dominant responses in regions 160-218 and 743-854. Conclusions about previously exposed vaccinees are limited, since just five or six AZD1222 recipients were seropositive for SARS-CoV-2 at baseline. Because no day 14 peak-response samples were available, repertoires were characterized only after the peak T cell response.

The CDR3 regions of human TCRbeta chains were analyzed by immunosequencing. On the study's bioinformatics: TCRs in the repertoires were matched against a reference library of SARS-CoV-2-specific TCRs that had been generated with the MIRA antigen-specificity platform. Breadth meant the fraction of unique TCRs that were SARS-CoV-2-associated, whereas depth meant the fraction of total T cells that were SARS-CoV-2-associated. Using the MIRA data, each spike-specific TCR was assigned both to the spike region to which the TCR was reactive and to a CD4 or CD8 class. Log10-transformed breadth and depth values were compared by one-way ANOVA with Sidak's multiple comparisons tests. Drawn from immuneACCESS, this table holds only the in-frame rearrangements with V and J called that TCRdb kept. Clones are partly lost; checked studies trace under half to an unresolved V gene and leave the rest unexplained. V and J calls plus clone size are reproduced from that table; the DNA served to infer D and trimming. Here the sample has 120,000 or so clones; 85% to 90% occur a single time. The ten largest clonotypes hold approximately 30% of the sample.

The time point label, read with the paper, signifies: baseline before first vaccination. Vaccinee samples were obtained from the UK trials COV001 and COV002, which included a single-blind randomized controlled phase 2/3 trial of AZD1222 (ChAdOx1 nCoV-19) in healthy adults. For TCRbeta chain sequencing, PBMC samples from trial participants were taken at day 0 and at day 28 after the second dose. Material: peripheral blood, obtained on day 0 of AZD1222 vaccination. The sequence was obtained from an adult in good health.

The CDR3 is CASSWDAKNIQYF. The nucleotide sequence is TGTGCCAGCAGCTGGGACGCCAAAAACATTCAGTACTTC. Recombination linked TRBV27 to TRBJ2-4; the D match is possibly TRBD1 or TRBD2, with 5 bases aligned in each. From a lookup of the germline V gene (reference sequence), CDR1 and CDR2 are MNHEY and SMNVEV. From its cysteine to its phenylalanine, the CDR3 spans 13 amino acids. The DNA shown is the 39-base CDR3, in frame from base 1. V lost 6 bases and J lost 1 base; the stretch between them is 7 bases long.